Sequencing of this TCR beta chain was carried out in a study of control samples from healthy donors and cancer patients. The repertoire was sequenced with immunoSEQ multiplex PCR; TCRdb's copy has only in-frame clones and lacks some. The sample contains 130,000 to 150,000 clones, 85% to 95% of which appear only once. Sequencing used PBMCs. The clonotype was recovered from a man aged 55 to 69 with colorectal cancer.

CDR3 sequence (DNA): TGTGCCAGCAGCTCTTACAGGACAGGGGCAACTTCACCCCTCCACTTT. Its translation is CASSSYRTGATSPLHF. The chain combines TRBV5-5 with TRBJ1-6; 9 bases agree with TRBD1. This CDR3 comprises 16 residues. Germline V gene lookup returns CDR1 SGHKS and CDR2 YYEKEE (reference sequence). The V gene end was trimmed by 3 bases and the J gene end by 9 bases; junction bases not matched to a gene: 10.